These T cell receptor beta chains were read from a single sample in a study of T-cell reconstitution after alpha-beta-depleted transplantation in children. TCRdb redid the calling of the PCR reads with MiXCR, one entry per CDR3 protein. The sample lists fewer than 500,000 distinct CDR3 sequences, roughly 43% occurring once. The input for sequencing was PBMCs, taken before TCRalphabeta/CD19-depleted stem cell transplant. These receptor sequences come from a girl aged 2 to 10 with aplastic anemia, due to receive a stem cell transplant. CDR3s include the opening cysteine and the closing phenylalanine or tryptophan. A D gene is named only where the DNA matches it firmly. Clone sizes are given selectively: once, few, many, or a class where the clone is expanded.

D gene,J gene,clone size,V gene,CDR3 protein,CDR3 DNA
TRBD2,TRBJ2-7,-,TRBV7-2,CASSLGGLAGVEEYF,TGTGCCAGCAGCTTAGGTGGACTAGCGGGGGTCGAGGAGTACTTC
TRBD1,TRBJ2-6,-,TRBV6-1,CASRHQRQGLLSGANVLTF,TGTGCCAGCAGGCACCAAAGACAGGGTCTCCTCTCTGGGGCCAACGTCCTGACTTTC
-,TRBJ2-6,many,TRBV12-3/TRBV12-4,CASRFSGANVLTF,TGTGCCAGCAGGTTCTCTGGGGCCAACGTCCTGACTTTC
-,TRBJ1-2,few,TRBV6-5,CASSYSTGGSYTF,TGTGCCAGCAGTTACTCGACCGGCGGGAGCTACACCTTC
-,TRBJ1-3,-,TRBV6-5,CASSSPPYSGNTIYF,TGTGCCAGCAGTTCCCCCCCATACTCTGGAAACACCATATATTTT
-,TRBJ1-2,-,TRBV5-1,CASSLENGYGYTF,TGCGCCAGCAGCTTGGAGAATGGTTATGGCTACACCTTC
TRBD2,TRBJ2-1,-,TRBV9,CASGMAGGGSSYNEQFF,TGTGCCAGCGGGATGGCGGGAGGCGGGAGCTCCTACAATGAGCAGTTCTTC
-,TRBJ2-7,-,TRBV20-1,CSARDKAGSYEQYF,TGCAGTGCTAGAGATAAGGCAGGCTCCTACGAGCAGTACTTC
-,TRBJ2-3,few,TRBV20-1,CSAAVGASTDTQYF,TGCAGTGCTGCCGTGGGGGCAAGCACAGATACGCAGTATTTT
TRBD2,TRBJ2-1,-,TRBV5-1,CASSFREVGNEQFF,TGCGCCAGCAGCTTCCGGGAGGTGGGCAATGAGCAGTTCTTC
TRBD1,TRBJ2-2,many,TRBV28,CASSLGPGGTGELFF,TGTGCCAGCAGTTTAGGGCCAGGGGGCACCGGGGAGCTGTTTTTT
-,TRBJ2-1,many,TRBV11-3,CASSSDTKRSYNEQFF,TGTGCCAGCAGTTCTGATACTAAAAGGAGCTACAATGAGCAGTTCTTC
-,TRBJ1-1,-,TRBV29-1,CSVGGREVWNTEAFF,TGCAGCGTTGGAGGCAGGGAGGTATGGAACACTGAAGCTTTCTTT
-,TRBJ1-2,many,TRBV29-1,CSGLPAGSGDYKGYTF,TGCAGCGGACTTCCTGCGGGCTCGGGAGATTATAAGGGCTACACCTTC
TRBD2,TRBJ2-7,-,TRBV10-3,CALQSGGEQYF,TGTGCCTTGCAATCCGGGGGGGAGCAGTACTTC
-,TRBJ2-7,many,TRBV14,CASSPMRMGEQYF,TGTGCCAGCAGCCCCATGCGAATGGGCGAGCAGTACTTC
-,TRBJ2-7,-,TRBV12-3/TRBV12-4,CASSSRSFSSYEQYF,TGTGCCAGCAGTTCCAGGTCTTTTAGCTCCTACGAGCAGTACTTC
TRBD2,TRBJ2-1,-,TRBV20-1,CSARSSSGFYNEQFF,TGCAGTGCTAGATCTTCTAGCGGATTCTACAATGAGCAGTTCTTC
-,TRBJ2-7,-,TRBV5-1,CASSYSGLGHEQYF,TGCGCCAGCAGCTACTCGGGACTCGGCCACGAGCAGTACTTC
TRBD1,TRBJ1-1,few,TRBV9,CASSAGTGNTEAFF,TGTGCCAGCAGCGCGGGGACAGGGAACACTGAAGCTTTCTTT
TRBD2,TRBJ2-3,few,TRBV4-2,CASSRLAGGPSTDTQYF,TGTGCCAGCAGCCGACTAGCGGGAGGGCCTAGCACAGATACGCAGTATTTT
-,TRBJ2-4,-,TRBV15,CATSRDRAPEAIQYF,TGTGCCACCAGCAGAGATCGTGCTCCCGAGGCCATTCAGTACTTC
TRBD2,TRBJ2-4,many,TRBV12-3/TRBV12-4,CASSLLAGAKNIQYF,TGTGCCAGCAGTTTACTAGCGGGAGCCAAAAACATTCAGTACTTC
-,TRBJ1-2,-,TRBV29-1,CSVVRGSLGYTF,TGCAGCGTTGTGAGAGGGTCCCTTGGCTACACCTTC
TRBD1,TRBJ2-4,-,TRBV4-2,CASSQDPGGADIQYF,TGTGCCAGCAGCCAAGATCCAGGGGGCGCGGACATTCAGTACTTC
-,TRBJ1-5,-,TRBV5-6,CASSLGSVADQPQHF,TGTGCCAGCAGCTTGGGGTCGGTGGCGGATCAGCCCCAGCATTTT
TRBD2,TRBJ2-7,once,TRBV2,CASLAGGPLREQYF,TGTGCCAGTCTAGCGGGAGGGCCCCTGCGTGAGCAGTACTTC
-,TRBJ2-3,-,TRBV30,CAWSTRASSTDTQYF,TGTGCCTGGAGTACGAGGGCTAGCAGCACAGATACGCAGTATTTT
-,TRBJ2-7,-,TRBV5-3,CAMGPGLLSYEQYF,TGTGCCATGGGCCCGGGGCTCCTTTCCTACGAGCAGTACTTC
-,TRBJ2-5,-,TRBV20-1,CSARDWRTVQETQYF,TGCAGTGCTAGAGATTGGAGGACAGTTCAAGAGACCCAGTACTTC
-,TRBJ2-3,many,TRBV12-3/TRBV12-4,CASSYGSTDTQYF,TGTGCCAGCTCTTACGGGAGCACAGATACGCAGTATTTT
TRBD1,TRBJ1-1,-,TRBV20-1,CSARVRGQGNTEAFF,TGCAGTGCTAGAGTTAGGGGACAGGGGAACACTGAAGCTTTCTTT
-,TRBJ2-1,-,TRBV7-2,CASSSRGGEQFF,TGTGCCAGCAGCTCCAGGGGAGGTGAGCAGTTCTTC
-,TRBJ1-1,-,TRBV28,CASSRTAIEAFF,TGTGCCAGCAGTCGGACAGCGATAGAAGCTTTCTTT
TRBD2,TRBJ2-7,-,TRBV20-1,CSARDAGGLYEQYF,TGCAGTGCTAGAGATGCGGGAGGGCTCTACGAGCAGTACTTC
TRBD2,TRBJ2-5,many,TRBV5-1,CASSLSSSGRGQETQYF,TGCGCCAGCAGCTTGTCCTCTAGCGGGAGAGGGCAAGAGACCCAGTACTTC
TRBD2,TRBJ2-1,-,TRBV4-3,CASSQAPGRDYLYNEQFF,TGCGCCAGCAGCCAAGCCCCCGGGAGGGACTACCTTTACAATGAGCAGTTCTTC
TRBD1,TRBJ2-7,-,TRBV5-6,CASSLRGLKGEQYF,TGTGCCAGCAGCTTGAGGGGGCTGAAAGGAGAGCAGTACTTC
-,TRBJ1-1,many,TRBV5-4,CASSLGWLTEAFF,TGTGCCAGCAGCTTGGGATGGCTCACTGAAGCTTTCTTT
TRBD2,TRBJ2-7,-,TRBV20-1,CSARGTSGSFLSEQYF,TGCAGTGCTAGAGGGACTAGCGGGAGTTTTTTATCCGAGCAGTACTTC
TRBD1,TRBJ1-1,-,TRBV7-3,CASSLTLDRESEAFF,TGTGCCAGCAGCTTAACGTTGGACAGGGAATCTGAAGCTTTCTTT
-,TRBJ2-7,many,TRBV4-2,CASSPSLLSYEQYF,TGTGCCAGCAGCCCCTCACTCCTCTCCTACGAGCAGTACTTC
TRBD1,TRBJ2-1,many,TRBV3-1,CASSQLGQGEYNEQFF,TGTGCCAGCAGCCAGTTGGGACAGGGGGAATACAATGAGCAGTTCTTC
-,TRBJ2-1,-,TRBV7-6,CASSPHTNEQFF,TGTGCCAGCAGCCCTCACACGAATGAGCAGTTCTTC
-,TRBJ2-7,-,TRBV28,CASSLRGRGSSSSYEQYF,TGTGCCAGCAGTTTACGGGGCAGGGGAAGCTCCAGCTCCTACGAGCAGTACTTC
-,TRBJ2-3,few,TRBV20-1,CSAGGPGSTDTQYF,TGCAGTGCAGGCGGGCCGGGCAGCACAGATACGCAGTATTTT
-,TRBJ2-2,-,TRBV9,CASSVAGTPSTGELFF,TGTGCCAGCAGCGTAGCGGGGACCCCCAGCACCGGGGAGCTGTTTTTT
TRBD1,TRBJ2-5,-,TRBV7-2,CASSSNRGRQETQYF,TGTGCCAGCAGCTCGAACAGGGGGCGCCAAGAGACCCAGTACTTC
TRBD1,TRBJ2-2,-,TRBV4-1,CASSNPTGTGELFF,TGCGCCAGCAGCAACCCGACAGGGACCGGGGAGCTGTTTTTT
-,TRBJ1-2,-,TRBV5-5,CASSLEQGPSYGYTF,TGTGCCAGCAGCCTGGAACAGGGACCGTCCTATGGCTACACCTTC
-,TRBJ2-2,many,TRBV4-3,CASSPQGTRTGELFF,TGCGCCAGCAGCCCCCAGGGGACTCGCACCGGGGAGCTGTTTTTT
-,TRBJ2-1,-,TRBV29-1,CSVAGTRSYNEQFF,TGCAGCGTCGCCGGGACTCGCTCCTACAATGAGCAGTTCTTC
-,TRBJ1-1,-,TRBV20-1,CSARDLQQVWGREAFF,TGCAGTGCTAGAGACCTCCAGCAGGTGTGGGGTCGTGAAGCTTTCTTT